The following is a T cell receptor beta chain sequence with its context. It lacks a known antigen. Base qualities are missing; no much larger clone stands one base away. Another Seattle source contributed samples from volunteer blood donors who had recovered from COVID-19. Each collaborating institution followed its own protocols to collect whole blood in K2EDTA tubes. For TCRbeta analysis, collaborators shipped samples as frozen whole blood, isolated PBMCs, or DNA extracted from either of those sample types. The data were obtained in a study of blood T cell repertoires in COVID-19 (dated by TCRdb to between 2020 and 2021). Regarding the research as a whole: Collaborator samples came from the United States, Italy and Spain and covered acute and convalescent phases of COVID-19. Deeply sampled blood TCRbeta repertoires from subjects exposed to, actively infected with, or recovered from COVID-19 were included in the dataset. The sample metadata nearly always contained a de-identified subject ID, COVID-19 status, age in years and sex. The samples were drawn from two sources: the first 160 participants of the ongoing ImmuneRACE study, and about 1,300 subjects contributed by 6 global collaborators. The repertoires were made available in a free public database intended to serve as a resource for research on the immune response to SARS-CoV-2. Where available, HLA class I and class II types were obtained from metadata supplied by the sample provider rather than from assay-based typing. The prospective study material was composed of cDNA or gDNA derived from T cells, B-cell-depleted T cells, or PBMCs.

The immunoSEQ Assay, a bias-controlled multiplex PCR, was used to amplify TCRbeta CDR3 regions from genomic DNA. In the original analysis: The number of nucleated cells in each sample was estimated from the amplification of reference gene primers within the assay. To quantify the absolute abundance of each unique TCRbeta CDR3 rearrangement, sequence reads were collapsed and filtered. For each sample, productive Simpson clonality was calculated by taking the square root of Simpson's diversity index across productive rearrangements. The table was pulled from immuneACCESS by TCRdb, which kept in-frame rearrangements only. Such tables lose some clones; where checked, under half of the loss comes from unresolved V genes, and the rest has no known cause. Clone size and V and J calls were adopted from that table, with D and trimming inferred from the DNA. This sample has 150,000 to 200,000 clones in its table, and approximately 87% of those were observed once. Around 0.88% of the sample is held by the ten biggest clonotypes.

Measured from the cysteine to the phenylalanine, the CDR3 is 10 residues long. The kept DNA is CDR3 alone, 30 bases in frame from the first base. Trimming at the junction amounts to 9 bases on V and 12 bases on J, and the germline ends lie 15 bases apart. General study outcomes and caveats: The amount of clinical and demographic metadata varied by source and participant and was provided uncurated.

Material: peripheral blood. This sequence originates from a woman in her late teens or twenties who had recovered from COVID-19. Recombination linked TRBV12-3 or TRBV12-4 to TRBJ2-7, with no confident D gene call. The nucleotide sequence reads as follows: TGTGCCAGGACCGAGGCTGTAGGGTACTTC. Its coded protein is CARTEAVGYF.